This T cell receptor (beta chain) appears in the sequencing data of a study of CD8 T cells in ankylosing spondylitis. TCRdb passed the 5' RACE reads through MiXCR, listing each CDR3 protein once. The sample yields roughly 30,000 distinct CDR3 sequences, approximately 28% seen once. Per the germline V gene, CDR1 is DFQATT and CDR2 is SNEGSKA (reference sequence). J was trimmed by 0 bases and V by 3 bases; bases with no gene match: 11. This CDR3 has 18 amino acids. This chain uses TRBV20-1 with TRBJ1-4, with TRBD1 matching over 9 bases. The specimen sequenced was synovial fluid, either unsorted or a sorted T cell fraction (not recorded which). This TCR derives from a male donor with ankylosing spondylitis. In DNA, the CDR3 is TGCAGTGCTAGTCCCACCCGGGACAGGGTTACAACTAATGAAAAACTGTTTTTT. Translating it yields CSASPTRDRVTTNEKLFF.